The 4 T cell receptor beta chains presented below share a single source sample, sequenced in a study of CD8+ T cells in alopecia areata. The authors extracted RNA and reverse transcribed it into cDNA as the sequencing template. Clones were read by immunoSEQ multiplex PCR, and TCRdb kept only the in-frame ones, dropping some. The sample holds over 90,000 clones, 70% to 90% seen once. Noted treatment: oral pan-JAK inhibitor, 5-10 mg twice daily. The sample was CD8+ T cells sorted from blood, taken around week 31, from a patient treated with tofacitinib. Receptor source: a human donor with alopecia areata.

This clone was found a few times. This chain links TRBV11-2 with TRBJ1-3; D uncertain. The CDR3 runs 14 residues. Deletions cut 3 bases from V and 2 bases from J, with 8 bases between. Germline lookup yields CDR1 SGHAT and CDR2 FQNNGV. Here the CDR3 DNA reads TGTGCCAGCAGCTTTGACTTAACTGGAAACACCATATATTTT. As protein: CASSFDLTGNTIYF.

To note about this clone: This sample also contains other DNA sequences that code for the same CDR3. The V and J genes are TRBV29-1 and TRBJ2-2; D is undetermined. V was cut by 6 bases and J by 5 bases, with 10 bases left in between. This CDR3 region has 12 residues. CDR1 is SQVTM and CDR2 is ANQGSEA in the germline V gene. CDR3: CSVGEETGELFF. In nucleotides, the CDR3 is TGCAGCGTAGGCGAGGAGACCGGGGAGCTGTTTTTT.

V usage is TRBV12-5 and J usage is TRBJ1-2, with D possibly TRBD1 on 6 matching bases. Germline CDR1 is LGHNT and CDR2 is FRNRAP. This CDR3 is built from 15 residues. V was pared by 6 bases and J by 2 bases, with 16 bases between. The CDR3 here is CASGTGGQGNYGYTF. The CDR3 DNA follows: TGTGCTAGTGGGACGGGTGGCCAGGGGAACTATGGCTACACCTTC.

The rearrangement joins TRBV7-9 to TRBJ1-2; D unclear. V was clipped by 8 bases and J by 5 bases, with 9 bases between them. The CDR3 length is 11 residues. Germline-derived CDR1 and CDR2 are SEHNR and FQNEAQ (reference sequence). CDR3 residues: CASGLSYGYTF. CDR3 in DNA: TGTGCCAGCGGTTTAAGTTATGGCTACACCTTC.